Listed below are T cell receptor beta chains from one sample, sequenced in a study of post-analysis software for immune sequencing data. TCRdb reanalysed the PCR reads using MiXCR and keeps one entry per CDR3 protein. The repertoire holds approximately 690,000 distinct CDR3 sequences, with roughly three fifths as singletons. Sequences were obtained from blood. Every receptor here comes from a girl aged 2 to 10 with multiple sclerosis. Each CDR3 is given with its conserved first and last residue. A D gene is named only where the DNA matches it firmly. Rows may omit the clone size; those that give it use once, few, many or a size class.

clone size: .; V gene: TRBV4-1; J gene: TRBJ1-1; D gene: TRBD1; CDR3 DNA: TGCGCCAGCAGCCAAGAAGAGGGGGGGGACAGAACTGATGAAGCTTTCTTT; CDR3 protein: CASSQEEGGDRTDEAFF
clone size: .; V gene: TRBV4-3; J gene: TRBJ2-2; D gene: TRBD2; CDR3 DNA: TGCGCCAGCAGCCAAGACCTAGCGGGAGGTTGGACCGGGGAGCTGTTTTTT; CDR3 protein: CASSQDLAGGWTGELFF
clone size: .; V gene: TRBV6-5; J gene: TRBJ2-5; D gene: TRBD2; CDR3 DNA: TGTGCCAGCAGTTACGAGCGGGAGGGGAGAGAGACCCAGTACTTC; CDR3 protein: CASSYEREGRETQYF
clone size: few; V gene: TRBV4-2; J gene: TRBJ2-1; D gene: TRBD2; CDR3 DNA: TGTGCCAGCAGCCAAGATGAGGCGGGGGGGGACAATGAGCAGTTCTTC; CDR3 protein: CASSQDEAGGDNEQFF
clone size: few; V gene: TRBV3-1; J gene: TRBJ2-4; D gene: .; CDR3 DNA: TGTGCCAGCAGCCAGTGGGACCAAGGAAACATTCAGTACTTC; CDR3 protein: CASSQWDQGNIQYF
clone size: .; V gene: TRBV2; J gene: TRBJ2-5; D gene: TRBD2; CDR3 DNA: TGTGCCAGCAGGCCCTTCGGGCTAGCGGGAGAGACCCAGTACTTC; CDR3 protein: CASRPFGLAGETQYF
clone size: .; V gene: TRBV12-3/TRBV12-4; J gene: TRBJ2-1; D gene: TRBD2; CDR3 DNA: TGTGCCAGCAGCACCGGGACTAGCGGGGGGAGCTCCTACAATGAGCAGTTCTTC; CDR3 protein: CASSTGTSGGSSYNEQFF
clone size: .; V gene: TRBV20-1; J gene: TRBJ2-7; D gene: TRBD1; CDR3 DNA: TGCAGTGCTGGGAGAGGGGGCGTCGAGCAGTACTTC; CDR3 protein: CSAGRGGVEQYF
clone size: few; V gene: TRBV7-8; J gene: TRBJ2-3; D gene: .; CDR3 DNA: TGTGCCAGCAGCTTTCTCCGAGGGGGCACAGATACGCAGTATTTT; CDR3 protein: CASSFLRGGTDTQYF
clone size: .; V gene: TRBV28; J gene: TRBJ2-3; D gene: TRBD2; CDR3 DNA: TGTGCCAGCAGACCCCTAGGGCTAGCGGGACGGGTAGATACGCAGTATTTT; CDR3 protein: CASRPLGLAGRVDTQYF
clone size: .; V gene: TRBV9; J gene: TRBJ2-7; D gene: .; CDR3 DNA: TGTGCCAGCAGCGTAGAGGGTATAAAAGGAGAGCAGTACTTC; CDR3 protein: CASSVEGIKGEQYF